The clone carrying this T cell receptor beta chain showed up many times. It was uncontrolled infection, other autoimmune disease, pregnancy or lactation that excluded patients. Diagnosing involved the use of clinical symptoms, serum thyroxine and TRAb, thyroid ultrasound and orbital computed tomography. This entry is derived from a study of T cells in Graves' hyperthyroidism and ophthalmopathy. What was amplified from RNA transcripts were TCR beta CDR3 regions. TCR CDR3 regions were first amplified by RT-PCR with HTBI primers. Each CDR3 protein is one row after TCRdb ran MiXCR on the multiplex PCR reads. The sample carries about 600,000 distinct CDR3 sequences, 14% recorded once. The sequencing sample was made of blood. This receptor was taken from a woman younger than 30 with Graves' ophthalmopathy.

The CDR3 nucleotides are TGTGCCAGCGGGCCCTACGGGACTAGCTGGGATGACACAGATACGCAGTATTTT. Translated, it gives CASGPYGTSWDDTDTQYF. The chain recombines TRBV2 with TRBJ2-3; 9 positions match TRBD2. Germline values: CDR1 SNHLY, CDR2 FYNNEI. V was clipped by 8 bases and J by 2 bases; unmatched bases: 17. CDR3 size: 18 residues.